This is a list of T cell receptor beta chains from one sample in a study of blood T cells in healthy people across ages. Each CDR3 protein is one row after TCRdb ran MiXCR on the 5' RACE reads. The data hold 1.5 million to 2 million distinct CDR3 sequences, with approximately 39% observed a single time. The sample was blood. These receptor sequences come from a human donor in good health. Both conserved end residues are part of each CDR3. The order of the fields is V gene, CDR3 length, J gene, D gene, clone size, CDR3 DNA, CDR3 protein. D genes are given only for firm matches. The size field is filled for only some rows; it gives once, few, many or a size class.

TRBV5-1	14	TRBJ2-7	.	.	TGCGCCAGCAGCTTAGAAAGGGTGGGCTACGAGCAGTACTTC	CASSLERVGYEQYF
TRBV10-3	14	TRBJ1-2	TRBD1	.	TGTGCCATCAGTGCGGGACAGGGGAACTATGGCTACACCTTC	CAISAGQGNYGYTF
TRBV6-1	10	TRBJ2-1	.	.	TGTGCCAGCAACCTAGAGACCCAGTTCTTC	CASNLETQFF
TRBV6-5	16	TRBJ2-7	.	.	TGTGCCAGCAGTTACACGGGGGGCGAGGGATCCTACGGGCAGTACTTC	CASSYTGGEGSYGQYF
TRBV29-1	13	TRBJ1-5	.	few	TGCAGCGTTGAGGTTGATACCGGGCAGCCCCAGCATTTT	CSVEVDTGQPQHF
TRBV28	14	TRBJ1-6	TRBD1	few	TGTGCCAGCAGTTTTGGGACAGGGAAAACACCCCTCCACTTT	CASSFGTGKTPLHF
TRBV28	17	TRBJ2-1	TRBD2	.	TGTGCCAGCAGTTTTTTTACTAGCGGGGGGGCCAGGAATGAGCAGTTCTTC	CASSFFTSGGARNEQFF
TRBV10-2	16	TRBJ2-5	TRBD2	.	TGCGCCAGCAGTGAGTCCGGCGGGGGGGCCGAGGAGACCCAGTACTTC	CASSESGGGAEETQYF
TRBV20-1	16	TRBJ1-1	TRBD1	.	TGCAGTGCTAGAGGCAGGACAGGGGCGATAAACACTGAAGCTTTCTTT	CSARGRTGAINTEAFF
TRBV10-3	14	TRBJ1-5	TRBD1	.	TGTGCCATCAGGCCGGGACAGGATGGTCAGCCCCAGCATTTT	CAIRPGQDGQPQHF
TRBV5-1	13	TRBJ2-7	.	many	TGTGCCAGCAGCCCCGCGGGCTCCTACGAGCAGTACTTC	CASSPAGSYEQYF
TRBV12-3/TRBV12-4	16	TRBJ2-3	.	few	TGTGCCAGCAACCCCCAGGACCTGAGGATCGCAGATACGCAGTATTTT	CASNPQDLRIADTQYF
TRBV5-1	15	TRBJ2-3	TRBD1	.	TGCGCCAGCAGCCCAGGGGGCTTCGGTACAGATACGCAGTATTTT	CASSPGGFGTDTQYF
TRBV4-3	16	TRBJ2-3	.	.	TGCGCCAGCAGCCCCGAGCCACGGGGTACCACAGATACGCAGTATTTT	CASSPEPRGTTDTQYF
TRBV20-1	14	TRBJ2-7	.	few	TGCAGTGCTACCTGGGGCGGCAGCTCCTACGAGCAGTACTTC	CSATWGGSSYEQYF
TRBV9	15	TRBJ2-5	TRBD2	.	TGTGCCAGCAGCGTGTCACTAGCGGGGGAAGAGACCCAGTACTTC	CASSVSLAGEETQYF
TRBV7-9	12	TRBJ2-3	.	.	TGTGCCAGCACCGGAAACACAGATACGCAGTATTTT	CASTGNTDTQYF
TRBV5-1	14	TRBJ2-7	.	.	TGCGCCAGCAGCCGGGACTTTGATTGCTACGAGCAGTACTTC	CASSRDFDCYEQYF
TRBV4-3	19	TRBJ2-5	TRBD2	.	TGCGCCAGCAGCCAAGCTGTCCTCCATAGCGGGGGGCCGAAAGAGACCCAGTACTTC	CASSQAVLHSGGPKETQYF
TRBV9	15	TRBJ2-5	TRBD2	.	TGTGCCAGCAGCAATAGCGGGGGGCTGCTGAAGACCCAGTACTTC	CASSNSGGLLKTQYF
TRBV5-6	17	TRBJ1-5	TRBD1	.	TGTGCCAGCAGCCTCGGAATAGGACAGGGCGAGGTCCAGCCCCAGCATTTT	CASSLGIGQGEVQPQHF
TRBV6-5	11	TRBJ1-2	.	.	TGTGCCAGCACGCAGGGTTGTGGCTACACCTTC	CASTQGCGYTF
TRBV7-2	16	TRBJ2-3	TRBD2	.	TGTGCCAGCAGCTTCGGACTAGCGGGGGGAGAAGATACGCAGTATTTT	CASSFGLAGGEDTQYF
TRBV7-2	15	TRBJ2-7	.	once	TGTGCCAGCAGCTTAGGTATTGGAGAACTCTACGAGCAGTACTTC	CASSLGIGELYEQYF
TRBV9	15	TRBJ1-1	.	.	TGTGCCAGCAGCGTAGATTACGGGGCAAACACTGAAGCTTTCTTT	CASSVDYGANTEAFF
TRBV7-9	14	TRBJ2-1	.	few	TGTGCCAGCAGCGCCACCAGCAACTACAATGAGCAGTTCTTC	CASSATSNYNEQFF
TRBV27	15	TRBJ2-2	.	.	TGTGCCAGCAGTTTTGGGGCGGGGAGTGCCGGGGAGCTGTTTTTT	CASSFGAGSAGELFF
TRBV12-3/TRBV12-4	16	TRBJ1-2	TRBD1	.	TGTGCCAGCAGTTTAAACCCCCCGGACAGGGGAGGAGGCTACACCTTC	CASSLNPPDRGGGYTF
TRBV27	13	TRBJ2-3	.	.	TGTGCCAGCAGTTCGTCCCGACAGATGAGGCAGTATTTT	CASSSSRQMRQYF
TRBV30	11	TRBJ2-4	.	.	TGTGCCTGGGGAAGGGACGGTGAGCAGTACTTC	CAWGRDGEQYF
TRBV12-3/TRBV12-4	12	TRBJ2-7	.	.	TGTGCCAGCAGTTTCCAGGTGTTCGAGCAGTACTTC	CASSFQVFEQYF
TRBV3-1	15	TRBJ2-4	TRBD1	.	TGTGCCAGCAGCCCATCCCCGACAGGGTTGACACTTCAGTACTTC	CASSPSPTGLTLQYF
TRBV20-1	14	TRBJ2-3	TRBD1	few	TGCAGTGCCCCCGGGACAGTCTTTAGAGATACGCAGTATTTT	CSAPGTVFRDTQYF
TRBV12-3/TRBV12-4	14	TRBJ1-2	.	.	TGTGCCAGCAGTTTGGCAGGGGAAGTAGATGGCTACACCTTC	CASSLAGEVDGYTF
TRBV3-1	17	TRBJ1-2	.	.	TGTGCCAGCAGCCAAGGGCTCGGGGCAGGGGAAACTTATGGCTACACCTTC	CASSQGLGAGETYGYTF
TRBV5-5	15	TRBJ2-1	TRBD2	.	TGTGCCAGCAGCTTGGGCCTAGCGGGGGGAGGGATTGAGTTCTTC	CASSLGLAGGGIEFF
TRBV7-2	11	TRBJ2-1	.	.	TGTGCCAGCAGCTTAAAGAGTGAGCAGTTCTTC	CASSLKSEQFF
TRBV5-6	14	TRBJ2-5	.	.	TGTGCCAGCACCCCCGGGGGAACGGACGAGACCCAGTACTTC	CASTPGGTDETQYF
TRBV29-1	14	TRBJ1-1	TRBD1	.	TGCAGCGTTGAGTATGACAGGGGAAACACTGAAGCTTTCTTT	CSVEYDRGNTEAFF
TRBV7-9	15	TRBJ1-6	.	few	TGTGCCAGCAGCTTACTTTCACAGTATAATTCACCCCTCCACTTT	CASSLLSQYNSPLHF
TRBV4-3	18	TRBJ1-4	.	.	TGCGCCAGCAGCCAGGAATACACAGGGATAGCAACTAATGAAAAACTGTTTTTT	CASSQEYTGIATNEKLFF
TRBV11-3	15	TRBJ2-1	.	.	TGTGCCAGCAGCCTAGGGGTACAACCGTACAATGAGCAGTTCTTC	CASSLGVQPYNEQFF
TRBV12-3/TRBV12-4	15	TRBJ2-1	.	.	TGTGCCAGCAGTTTAAAGCGGACGCTGGGGAATGAGCAGTTCTTC	CASSLKRTLGNEQFF